The rows below give T cell receptor beta chains drawn from one sample of a study of T-cell reconstitution after alpha-beta-depleted transplantation in children. In TCRdb, the PCR reads were re-called with MiXCR into one record per CDR3 protein. The table has about 640,000 distinct CDR3 sequences, roughly 17% seen once; the top ten hold 1.1%. This sample comprised PBMCs from the stem cell graft donor, obtained from the stem cell graft. The receptors derive from a human donor who donated a stem cell graft to a child with acute myeloid leukemia. CDR3s include the opening cysteine and the closing phenylalanine or tryptophan. D genes are given only for firm matches. Rows give clone size only sometimes, using once, few, many, or a class for an expanded clone.

J gene: TRBJ1-2; clone size: .; V gene: TRBV4-3; D gene: .; CDR3 DNA: TGCGCCAGCAGCCAAAAGGGGGGATGGGGGGCCGGTGGCTACACCTTC; CDR3 protein: CASSQKGGWGAGGYTF
J gene: TRBJ1-2; clone size: many; V gene: TRBV9; D gene: .; CDR3 DNA: TGTGCCAGCAGCGTAGGGGCAGGGGACGACTATGGCTACACCTTC; CDR3 protein: CASSVGAGDDYGYTF
J gene: TRBJ2-5; clone size: few; V gene: TRBV13; D gene: .; CDR3 DNA: TGTGCCAGCAGCTTAGGCGGTACCCTTGGGACCCAGTACTTC; CDR3 protein: CASSLGGTLGTQYF
J gene: TRBJ1-1; clone size: .; V gene: TRBV4-3; D gene: .; CDR3 DNA: TGCGCCAGCAGCCAAGTAAGGGGCACTGAAGCTTTCTTT; CDR3 protein: CASSQVRGTEAFF
J gene: TRBJ2-1; clone size: many; V gene: TRBV20-1; D gene: TRBD2; CDR3 DNA: TGCAGTGCCGACAACGGACTAGCGTGGCATGAGCAGTTCTTC; CDR3 protein: CSADNGLAWHEQFF
J gene: TRBJ2-1; clone size: .; V gene: TRBV20-1; D gene: TRBD2; CDR3 DNA: TGCAGTGCTAGTCTGGGACTAGCGGGGGGGCTCAATGAGCAGTTCTTC; CDR3 protein: CSASLGLAGGLNEQFF
J gene: TRBJ1-3; clone size: few; V gene: TRBV25-1; D gene: .; CDR3 DNA: TGTGCCAGCAGTGAATTCCAGGGAGGCCTTGCTGGAAACACCATATATTTT; CDR3 protein: CASSEFQGGLAGNTIYF
J gene: TRBJ1-3; clone size: .; V gene: TRBV15; D gene: .; CDR3 DNA: TGTGCCACCAGCAGAGATTTCGCAGGGACTGCGTCTGGAAACACCATATATTTT; CDR3 protein: CATSRDFAGTASGNTIYF
J gene: TRBJ1-6; clone size: many; V gene: TRBV6-5; D gene: .; CDR3 DNA: TGTGCCAGCAGTTACCGGGCCTGGGGGGGAACGAATTCACCCCTCCACTTT; CDR3 protein: CASSYRAWGGTNSPLHF
J gene: TRBJ1-1; clone size: few; V gene: TRBV5-1; D gene: TRBD1; CDR3 DNA: TGCGCCAGCAGGACCGGACAGGGACTCATGAACACTGAAGCTTTCTTT; CDR3 protein: CASRTGQGLMNTEAFF